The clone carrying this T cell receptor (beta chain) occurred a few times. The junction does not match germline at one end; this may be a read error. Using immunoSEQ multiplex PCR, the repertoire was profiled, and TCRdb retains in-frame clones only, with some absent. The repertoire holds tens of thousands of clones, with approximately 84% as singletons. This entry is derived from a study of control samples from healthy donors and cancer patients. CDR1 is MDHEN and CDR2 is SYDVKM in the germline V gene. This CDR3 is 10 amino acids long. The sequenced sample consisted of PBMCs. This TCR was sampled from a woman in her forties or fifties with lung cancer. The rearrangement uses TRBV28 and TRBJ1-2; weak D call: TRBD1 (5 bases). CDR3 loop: CASSQGAVAF. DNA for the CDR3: TGTGCCAGCAGTCAGGGAGCTGTCGCCTTC.